This T cell receptor beta chain appears in the sequencing data of a study of monozygotic twins with inflammatory bowel disease. CDR3 length: 14 residues. Germline CDR1 is MNHNS and CDR2 is SASEGT. TCRdb reprocessed the 5' RACE reads and keeps a single row for each CDR3 protein, giving no DNA. The listing records about 350,000 distinct CDR3 sequences. V is TRBV6-1 and J is TRBJ1-5; with no DNA, the TCRdb D assignment of TRBD1 cannot be verified. The sequencing sample was made of blood. The receptor was derived from a human donor with ulcerative colitis or Crohn's disease, or a healthy co-twin of an affected twin (not recorded which). The CDR3 loop is CASSPTGTWQPQHF.